Listed here are 11 T cell receptor beta chains from one sample, sequenced in a study of CD8 T cells in ankylosing spondylitis listed by TCRdb under 2017. Library preparation employed 5' RACE. Sequencing was performed on an Illumina HiSeq 2500. TCRdb ran its own pipeline on the public reads, namely fastp trimming at Q25 and MiXCR clone calling, and kept in-frame beta chains. Each record represents a unique CDR3 protein, reported with the most common genes and DNA among its rows. This sample comprises fewer than 200,000 distinct CDR3 sequences, roughly 10% of them detected only once. Roughly 16% of the sample rests with the top ten. The specimen sequenced was blood, either unsorted or a sorted T cell fraction (not recorded which). These receptors were collected from a female donor with ankylosing spondylitis or in good health (not recorded which).

This clonotype was counted between two and nine times. This sequence joins TRBV18 and TRBJ2-5; 8 nucleotides align to TRBD2. V lost 5 bases, J lost 3 bases, and 5 bases stayed unmatched. Germline V lookup: CDR1 KGHSH, CDR2 LQKENI. The CDR3 covers 14 residues. CDR3 sequence: CASSYGTSKETQYF. The CDR3 nucleotides are TGTGCCAGCTCATACGGGACTAGTAAAGAGACCCAGTACTTC.

Only a few counts were recorded for this clonotype. The V and J genes are TRBV12-3 or TRBV12-4 and TRBJ2-2; no firm D call. V lost 2 bases and J 5 bases, leaving 9 bases between the germline ends. CDR3 length: 14 residues. CDR3 bases: TGTGCCAGCAGTTTACCACATTTGACCGGGGAGCTGTTTTTT. Protein: CASSLPHLTGELFF.

The chain carries TRBV20-1 and TRBJ2-1; TRBD2 agrees at 11 bases. Germline-derived CDR1 and CDR2 are DFQATT and SNEGSKA (reference sequence). The CDR3 sequence is 15 residues long. Trimming removed 4 bases from V and 2 bases from J; junction bases left unmatched: 4. The CDR3 is CSANPTSGTYNEQFF. The DNA of the CDR3 is TGCAGTGCTAACCCGACTAGCGGGACCTACAATGAGCAGTTCTTC.

This clonotype was observed a handful of times. The rearrangement uses TRBV27 and TRBJ2-1; D unclear. Germline CDR1 is MNHEY and CDR2 is SMNVEV (reference sequence). Deletions cut 5 bases from V and 3 bases from J, with 14 bases between. This CDR3 is built from 15 residues. The CDR3 nucleotides are TGTGCCAGCAGTCAAAGCCTCCTGAACTACAATGAGCAGTTCTTC. Its translation is CASSQSLLNYNEQFF.

The chain employs TRBV7-8 and TRBJ2-1; D is ambiguous. Germline V gene lookup returns CDR1 SGHVS and CDR2 FQNEAQ. Trimming shortened V by 5 bases and J by 0 bases, and 11 bases separated the two germline ends. CDR3 length: 15 residues. CDR3 nucleotide sequence: TGTGCCAGCAGCCCGGAGCTGGGCTCCTACAATGAGCAGTTCTTC. Amino acid sequence: CASSPELGSYNEQFF.

This clonotype was found many times. This chain uses TRBV20-1 with TRBJ2-7; TRBD1 is a possible D gene (6 bases). The CDR3 contains 16 residues. Germline CDR1 is DFQATT and CDR2 is SNEGSKA (reference sequence). V was shortened by 0 bases and J by 4 bases, with 19 bases between the two germline ends. The CDR3 DNA follows: TGCAGTGCTAGAGATCCTACGGCAGGGGTATTGTACGAGCAGTACTTC. This gives the protein CSARDPTAGVLYEQYF.

This clonotype has more than one count but fewer than ten. The J gene is TRBJ1-1, the V gene TRBV20-1; unclear D gene. Trimming took 2 bases from V and 5 from J, leaving 9 bases between them. This CDR3 spans 12 amino acids. Per germline, CDR1 DFQATT and CDR2 SNEGSKA (reference sequence). CDR3 protein: CSARKSETEAFF. In DNA form, the CDR3 reads TGCAGTGCTAGAAAATCGGAGACTGAAGCTTTCTTT.

At least ten counts were recorded for this clonotype. This chain uses TRBV4-3 with TRBJ2-5; D gene unclear. Per germline, CDR1 LGHNA and CDR2 YSLEER. The V and J ends lost 0 bases and 4 bases respectively, with 21 bases between them. The CDR3 spans 18 residues. CDR3 coding DNA: TGCGCCAGCAGCCAAGACCCTCCCCCTACGCATCTAGGAGAGACCCAGTACTTC. Protein product: CASSQDPPPTHLGETQYF.

This clonotype was counted many times. The V gene is TRBV29-1, the J gene TRBJ1-1; no firm D call. Per germline, CDR1 SQVTM and CDR2 ANQGSEA. There are 12 residues in the CDR3. V was cut by 2 bases and J by 5 bases, with 9 bases left in between. The CDR3 protein is CSVERGKTEAFF. CDR3 nucleotides: TGCAGCGTTGAAAGAGGAAAGACTGAAGCTTTCTTT.

The rearrangement uses TRBV27 and TRBJ2-1, with 11 bases aligning to TRBD1. Per the germline V gene, CDR1 is MNHEY and CDR2 is SMNVEV (reference sequence). The ends lost 5 bases at V and 8 bases at J; junction bases unmatched: 8. CDR3 length equals 15 residues. The CDR3 coding sequence is TGTGCCAGCAGTACCCCGGGACAGGGGGACCATGAGCAGTTCTTC. This translates into CASSTPGQGDHEQFF.

J is TRBJ2-7 and V is TRBV5-1; 7 bases are shared with TRBD1. Germline V lookup: CDR1 SGHRS, CDR2 YFSETQ. This CDR3 contains 15 residues. V was clipped by 4 bases and J by 4 bases; unmatched bases: 11. This chain's CDR3 is CASSVTGTEGYEQYF. The CDR3 DNA reads as TGCGCCAGCAGCGTTACCGGGACAGAAGGGTACGAGCAGTACTTC.